This TCR beta chain was obtained from a study of CD8 T cells in ankylosing spondylitis. General study points: Clones tied to disease were said to be significantly enriched in matched ankylosing spondylitis synovial fluid.

TCRdb independently ran MiXCR on the 5' RACE reads; one entry per CDR3 protein. The sample comprises 160,000 or so distinct CDR3 sequences, 8.5% to 10% of which are singletons, and over 13% rests with the top ten. This clonotype came up many times. Antigen specificity is unknown. From germline, CDR1 is DFQATT and CDR2 SNEGSKA (reference sequence). The CDR3 is 21 amino acids. Deletions cut 1 base from V and 3 bases from J, with 34 bases between. Sequencing input: blood, either unsorted or a sorted T cell fraction (not recorded which). The sequence came from a female donor with ankylosing spondylitis or in good health (not recorded which). This chain joins TRBV20-1 and TRBJ2-7; possibly TRBD1 for D (8 bases). CDR3 sequence (DNA): TGCAGTGCTAGAGTCGAGTTATTTCCGGGACAGGTCGCCCGGGGGGTCTACGAGCAGTACTTC. Translating gives CSARVELFPGQVARGVYEQYF.